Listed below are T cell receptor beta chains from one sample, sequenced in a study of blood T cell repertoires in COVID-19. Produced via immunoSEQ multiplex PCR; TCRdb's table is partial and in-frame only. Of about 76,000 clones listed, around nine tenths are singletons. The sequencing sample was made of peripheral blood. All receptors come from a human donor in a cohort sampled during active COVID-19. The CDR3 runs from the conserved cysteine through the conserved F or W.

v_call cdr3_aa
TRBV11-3 CASSLVARRTLSNTGELFF
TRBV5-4 CASSLTEMNTEAFF
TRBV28 CASSGTGGKGTQYF
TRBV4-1 CASSQDLGQGYNQPQHF
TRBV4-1 CASSYKVGQGANTGELFF
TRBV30 CAWSVLAGAPRYEQFF
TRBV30 CAWLSWGGEQFF
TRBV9 CASSARTGLMTEAFF
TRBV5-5 CASSGLPRAKNIQYF
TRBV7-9 CASSPPAGTSGFVVQFF
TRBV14 CASSREGFGETQYF
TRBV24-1 CATSDPMGQGAYNEQFF
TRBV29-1 CSGEGLDSFNEQFF
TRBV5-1 CASSLAPGAEAFF
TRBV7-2 CASSLASGGAQETQYF
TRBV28 CASRLRQANEKLFF
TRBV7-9 CASSLGTGNYNEQFF
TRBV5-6 CASSFSTGVNSPLHF
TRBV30 CAWRVAGGSPYNEQFF
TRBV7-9 CASSLGGWGGPVRTDTQYF
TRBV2 CASRQGNSNQPQHF
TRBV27 CASSVLYKDTQYF
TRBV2 CASSPTSGSMNEQFF
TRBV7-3 CASSLGSRGGSNEQFF
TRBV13 CASSRGQGTTEAFF
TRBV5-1 CASSQGTGGADNYGYTF
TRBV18 CASSPGGKKGSYEQYF
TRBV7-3 CASSLRGNEQFF
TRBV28 CASSLPLRVTYNEQFF
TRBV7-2 CASSSPGQGTTDTQYF
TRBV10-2 CASSAAGAQPQHF
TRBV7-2 CASSPYDSPGYTF
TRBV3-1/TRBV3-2 CASSQSTGGCSYNEQFF
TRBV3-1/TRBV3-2 CASSHRTGGNTF
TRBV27 CASSLRLAGATQYF
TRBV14 CASSRWTSGSSEQFF
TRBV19 CASKITRGTGETQYF
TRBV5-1 CASSLGSGTHGNTIYF
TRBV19 CASSEVRGLRTDTQYF
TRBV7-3 CASSLRDRGLGSPLHF
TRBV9 CASSAGPANSGNTIYF
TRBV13 CASSLVGGPPGELFF
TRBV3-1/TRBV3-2 CASSHDPGEQYF
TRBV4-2 CASSQEAGDAFF
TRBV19 CASSGTGRGYTF
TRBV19 CASSTLTGGSGSEQFF
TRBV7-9 CASSRTGYEQYF
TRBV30 CAWSSLSGRWDYGYTF